These T cell receptor beta chains were read from a single sample in a study of blood T cell repertoires in COVID-19. Only in-frame clones appear in the TCRdb table, and some are missing; sequencing was by immunoSEQ multiplex PCR. The table lists 150,000 to 200,000 clones, around 82% of them singletons. The sequencing sample was made of peripheral blood. These receptors came from a man in his 70s with active or convalescent COVID-19. Each CDR3 is given with its conserved first and last residue. Fields, in order: D gene, V gene, CDR3 length, CDR3 protein. D genes are given only for firm matches.

TRBD2	TRBV6-2/TRBV6-3	15	CASSYSSSGSNEQFF
NA	TRBV29-1	12	CSVVEDSYEQYF
TRBD1	TRBV27	16	CASRPRTGRGNQPQHF
NA	TRBV7-2	16	CASSQQGTGTNEKLFF
TRBD1	TRBV19	14	CASTLRDRRYGYTF
NA	TRBV15	13	CATMEGVADTQYF
NA	TRBV28	18	CASTTSRGRAPANYGYTF
TRBD2	TRBV30	15	CAWSADYREDYEQYF
TRBD2	TRBV7-6	13	CASSSGLVYEQYF
TRBD1	TRBV10-3	15	CAISPGQGNNQPQHF
NA	TRBV11-1	16	CASSQEAFRHNSPLHF
NA	TRBV6-5	11	CASRGRGEQYF
NA	TRBV30	14	CAWSVGGFLGELFF
NA	TRBV10-3	16	CAISESTVSPNQPQHF
NA	TRBV14	15	CASSLQPRGWTEAFF
TRBD1	TRBV6-5	13	CASSVRQGYEQYF
TRBD2	TRBV18	13	CASRTSGTDTQYF
NA	TRBV19	15	CASSPGGVREEKLFF
TRBD1	TRBV18	17	CASSRTGAGSETGELFF
NA	TRBV5-1	14	CASSLVGGEETQYF
NA	TRBV19	13	CASSIDRGTEAFF
TRBD1	TRBV7-8	14	CASSLDRGEYGYTF
NA	TRBV5-1	13	CASSSTRGTEAFF
TRBD2	TRBV9	15	CASSRLAANYNEQFF
NA	TRBV29-1	15	CSVSLEGAANSPLHF
NA	TRBV6-5	12	CASTQGGNEQYF
NA	TRBV5-4	14	CASSLARAQETQYF
TRBD1	TRBV4-1	14	CASSQDRTGLVLYF
NA	TRBV24-1	16	CATSDFIAESPDTQYF
TRBD1	TRBV6-5	15	CASSSGGTENEKLFF
TRBD1	TRBV5-1	14	CASSLGQGAYEQYF
TRBD2	TRBV7-6	17	CASSFSGVGLAGDTQYF
TRBD1	TRBV4-1	15	CASSHQGVVADTQYF
TRBD1	TRBV12-3/TRBV12-4	12	CASSLDRGTQHF
NA	TRBV4-1	18	CASSQDGLRRSGANVLTF
TRBD2	TRBV3-1/TRBV3-2	16	CASSLRAGLAWYEQYF
TRBD1	TRBV18	15	CASSVGTGFNYGYTF
NA	TRBV24-1	15	CATSEATRVTDTQYF
NA	TRBV6-2/TRBV6-3	15	CASSYPRGNTGELFF
NA	TRBV7-9	13	CASSTTGNTEAFF
NA	TRBV2	13	CASSDTGQETQYF
TRBD1	TRBV30	17	CAWSVGRGLSGANVLTF
NA	TRBV20-1	11	CSAPQYYEQFF